The T cell receptor beta chain under discussion was sequenced for a study of blood T cells in healthy people across ages. Those donating, healthy Caucasian individuals from Russia, were aged roughly 6 to 90. Samples had at least 7 million PBMCs isolated from them. CDR1 MNHEY and CDR2 SMNVEV come from the germline V gene (reference sequence). The CDR3 loop spans 18 amino acids. V lost 6 bases, J lost 3 bases, and 17 bases stayed unmatched. Primers used in a second PCR of roughly 6 to 12 cycles were a sample-barcoded 5' primer and a J-beta primer mix. Every cDNA was tagged by a template-switch adaptor with 12 random nucleotides. Sequencing of every sample gave 3 million or more CDR3-containing paired-end reads. TCRdb itself ran the 5' RACE reads through MiXCR, one entry per CDR3 protein. The sample consists of about 1.4 million distinct CDR3 sequences, approximately 60% of them appearing once.

The chain joins TRBV27 to TRBJ1-1; 9 nucleotides line up with TRBD1. The TCR sequence derives from a man between 18 and 35 years old in good health. The sequenced sample was blood. The CDR3: CASRSFRQGESQDTEAFF. In DNA form, the CDR3 reads TGTGCCAGCAGGTCATTCCGACAGGGGGAGTCACAGGACACTGAAGCTTTCTTT.